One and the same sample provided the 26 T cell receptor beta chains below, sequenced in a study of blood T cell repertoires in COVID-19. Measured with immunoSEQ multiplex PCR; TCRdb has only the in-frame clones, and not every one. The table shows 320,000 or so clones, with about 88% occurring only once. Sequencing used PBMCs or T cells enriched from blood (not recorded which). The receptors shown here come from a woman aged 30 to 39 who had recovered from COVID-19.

The CDR3 nucleotides are TGTGCCAGCAGCTTAGACCCTATTCAGCCCCAGCATTTT. Translating it yields CASSLDPIQPQHF. The genes are TRBV7-2 and TRBJ1-5; D not certain. V was pared by 1 base and J by 6 bases, with 7 bases between. Germline V gives CDR1 SGHTA, CDR2 FQGNSA. The CDR3 sequence is 13 residues long.

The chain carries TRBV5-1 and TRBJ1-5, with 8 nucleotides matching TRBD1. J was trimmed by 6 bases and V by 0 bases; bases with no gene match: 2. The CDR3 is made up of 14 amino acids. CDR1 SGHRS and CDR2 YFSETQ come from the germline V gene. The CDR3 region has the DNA TGCGCCAGCAGCTTGGAGGGACAGGCTCAGCCCCAGCATTTT. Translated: CASSLEGQAQPQHF.

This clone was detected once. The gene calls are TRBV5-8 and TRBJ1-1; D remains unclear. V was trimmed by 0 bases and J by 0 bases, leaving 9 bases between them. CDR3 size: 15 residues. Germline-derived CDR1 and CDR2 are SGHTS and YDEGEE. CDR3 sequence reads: CASSLGQIMNTEAFF. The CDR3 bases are TGTGCCAGCAGCTTGGGACAAATCATGAACACTGAAGCTTTCTTT.

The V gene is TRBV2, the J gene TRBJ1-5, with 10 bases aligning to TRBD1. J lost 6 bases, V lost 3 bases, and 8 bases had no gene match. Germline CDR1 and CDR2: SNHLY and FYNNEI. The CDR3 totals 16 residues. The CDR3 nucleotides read TGTGCCAGCAGTGACAGGGGGTGGGACAGGGGTCAGCCCCAGCATTTT. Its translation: CASSDRGWDRGQPQHF. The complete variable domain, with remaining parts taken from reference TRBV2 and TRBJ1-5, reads EPEVTQTPSHQVTQMGQEVILRCVPISNHLYFYWYRQILGQKVEFLVSFYNNEISEKSEIFDDQFSVERPDGSNFTLKIRSTKLEDSAMYFCASSDRGWDRGQPQHFGDGTRLSIL.

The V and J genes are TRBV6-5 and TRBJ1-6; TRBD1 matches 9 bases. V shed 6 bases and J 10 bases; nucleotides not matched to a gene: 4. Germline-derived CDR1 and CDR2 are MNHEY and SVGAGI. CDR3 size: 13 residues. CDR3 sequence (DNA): TGTGCCAGCAGACTGGGACAGGGATCACCCCTCCACTTT. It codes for CASRLGQGSPLHF.

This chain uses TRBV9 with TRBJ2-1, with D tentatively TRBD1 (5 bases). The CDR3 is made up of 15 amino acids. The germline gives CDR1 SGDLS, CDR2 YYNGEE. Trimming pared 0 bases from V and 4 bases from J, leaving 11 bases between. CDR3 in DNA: TGTGCCAGCAGCGTAGGGGGCCTCTCTTACAATGAGCAGTTCTTC. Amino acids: CASSVGGLSYNEQFF.

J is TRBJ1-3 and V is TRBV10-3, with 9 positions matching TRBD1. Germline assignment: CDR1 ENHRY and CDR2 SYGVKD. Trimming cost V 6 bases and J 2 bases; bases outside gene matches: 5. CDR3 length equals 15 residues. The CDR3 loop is CAISPGQGPGNTIYF. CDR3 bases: TGTGCCATCAGCCCGGGACAGGGCCCTGGAAACACCATATATTTT.

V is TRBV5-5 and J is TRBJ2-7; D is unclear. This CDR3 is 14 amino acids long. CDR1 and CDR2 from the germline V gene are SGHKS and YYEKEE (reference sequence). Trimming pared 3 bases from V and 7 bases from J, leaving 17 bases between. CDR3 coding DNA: TGTGCCAGCAGCTCGGTGGGCCAGCCTGGGGAGCAGTACTTC. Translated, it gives CASSSVGQPGEQYF.

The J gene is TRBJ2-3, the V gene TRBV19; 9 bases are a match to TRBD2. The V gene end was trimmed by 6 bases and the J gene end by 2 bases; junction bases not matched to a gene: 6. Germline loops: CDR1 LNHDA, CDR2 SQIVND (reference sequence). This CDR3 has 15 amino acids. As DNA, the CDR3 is TGTGCCAGTAGCCGACTAGCGGTTGACACAGATACGCAGTATTTT. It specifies CASSRLAVDTDTQYF.

The CDR3 spells CASRSSQETQYF. In nucleotides, the CDR3 is TGTGCCAGTAGGTCTAGCCAAGAGACCCAGTACTTC. The chain is built from TRBV19 and TRBJ2-5; D not certain. Germline V gene lookup returns CDR1 LNHDA and CDR2 SQIVND (reference sequence). There are 12 residues in the CDR3. Trimming stripped 6 bases from V and 1 base from J, with 6 bases between.

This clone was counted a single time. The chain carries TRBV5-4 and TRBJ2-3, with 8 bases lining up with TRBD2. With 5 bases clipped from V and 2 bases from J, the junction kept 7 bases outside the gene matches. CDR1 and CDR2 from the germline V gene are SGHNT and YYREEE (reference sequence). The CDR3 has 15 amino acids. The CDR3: CASRAAGGDTDTQYF. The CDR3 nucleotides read TGTGCCAGCAGGGCCGCCGGGGGGGACACAGATACGCAGTATTTT.

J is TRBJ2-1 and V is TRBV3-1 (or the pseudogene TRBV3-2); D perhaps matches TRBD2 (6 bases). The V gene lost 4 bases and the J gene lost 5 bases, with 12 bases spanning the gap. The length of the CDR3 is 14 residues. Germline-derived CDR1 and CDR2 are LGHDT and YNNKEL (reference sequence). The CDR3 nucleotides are TGTGCCAGCAGCCCCCCGGGAGAGCACAATGAGCAGTTCTTC. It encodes CASSPPGEHNEQFF.

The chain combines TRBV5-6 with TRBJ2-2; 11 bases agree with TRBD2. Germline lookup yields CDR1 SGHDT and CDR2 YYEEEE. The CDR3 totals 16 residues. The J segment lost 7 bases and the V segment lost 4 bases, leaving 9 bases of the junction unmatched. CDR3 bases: TGTGCCAGCAGCGCCGTTAGCGGGGGGGCTGTCGGGGAGCTGTTTTTT. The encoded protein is CASSAVSGGAVGELFF.

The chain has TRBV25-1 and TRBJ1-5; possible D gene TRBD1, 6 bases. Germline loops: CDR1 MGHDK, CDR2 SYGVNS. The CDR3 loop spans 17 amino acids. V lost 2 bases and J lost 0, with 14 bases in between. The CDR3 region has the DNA TGTGCCAGCAGTGAAGTGAGGGGACAAGATAGCAATCAGCCCCAGCATTTT. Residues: CASSEVRGQDSNQPQHF.

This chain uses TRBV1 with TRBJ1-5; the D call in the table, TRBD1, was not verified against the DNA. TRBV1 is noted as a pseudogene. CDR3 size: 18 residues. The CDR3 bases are TGCACCAGCAGCCAAGGACGACCATGGGGGCATTTCGGTCAGCCCCAGCATTTT. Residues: CTSSQGRPWGHFGQPQHF.

The CDR3 sequence: CASSLPRETYNEQFF. DNA of the CDR3: TGTGCCAGCAGCTTACCCCGGGAAACATACAATGAGCAGTTCTTC. The gene calls are TRBV7-2 and TRBJ2-1; D possibly corresponds to TRBD2 (5 bases). Trimming pared 2 bases from V and 4 bases from J, leaving 12 bases between. The germline V gene has CDR1 SGHTA and CDR2 FQGNSA. The length of the CDR3 is 15 residues.

The CDR3 coding sequence is TGTGCCAGCAGCGTAGGCAGGGGGCCATACAATGAGCAGTTCTTC. This sequence encodes CASSVGRGPYNEQFF. The V gene is TRBV9, the J gene TRBJ2-1, with 8 bases lining up with TRBD1. The CDR3 is 15 residues long. Germline V gene data show CDR1 as SGDLS and CDR2 as YYNGEE. The ends lost 0 bases at V and 4 bases at J; junction bases unmatched: 3.

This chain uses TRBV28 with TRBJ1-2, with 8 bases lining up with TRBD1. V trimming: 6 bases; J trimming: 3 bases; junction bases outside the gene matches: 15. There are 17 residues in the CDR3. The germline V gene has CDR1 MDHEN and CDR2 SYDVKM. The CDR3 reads CASRLAWTGIRDYGYTF. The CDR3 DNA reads TGTGCCAGCAGACTAGCCTGGACAGGGATTCGCGACTATGGCTACACCTTC.

The CDR3, as DNA: TGTGCCAGTACTCCGGGAGGGATAGGGTACACTGAAGCTTTCTTT. Translation gives CASTPGGIGYTEAFF. The chain combines TRBV19 with TRBJ1-1; no reliable D call. CDR1 LNHDA and CDR2 SQIVND come from the germline V gene (reference sequence). Trimming took off 7 bases at V and 3 bases at J, with 18 bases between the two ends. This CDR3 region has 15 residues.

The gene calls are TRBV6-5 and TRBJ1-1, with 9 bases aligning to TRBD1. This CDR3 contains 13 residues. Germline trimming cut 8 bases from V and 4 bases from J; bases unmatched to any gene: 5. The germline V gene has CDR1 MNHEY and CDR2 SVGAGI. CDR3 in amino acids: CASAQGAVTEAFF. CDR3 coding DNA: TGTGCCAGCGCACAGGGGGCTGTCACTGAAGCTTTCTTT.

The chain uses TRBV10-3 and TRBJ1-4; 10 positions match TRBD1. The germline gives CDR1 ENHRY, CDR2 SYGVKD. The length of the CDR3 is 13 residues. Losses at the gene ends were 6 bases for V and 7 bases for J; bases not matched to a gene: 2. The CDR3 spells CAIRGQGGEKLFF. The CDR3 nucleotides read TGTGCCATCAGAGGACAGGGGGGTGAAAAACTGTTTTTT.

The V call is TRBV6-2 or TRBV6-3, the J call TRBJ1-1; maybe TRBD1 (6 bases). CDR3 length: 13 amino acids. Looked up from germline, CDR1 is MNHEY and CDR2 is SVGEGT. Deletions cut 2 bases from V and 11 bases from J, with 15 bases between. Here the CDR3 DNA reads TGTGCCAGCAGTTACGGGTTGCGGACAGAGGCTTTCTTT. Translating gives CASSYGLRTEAFF.

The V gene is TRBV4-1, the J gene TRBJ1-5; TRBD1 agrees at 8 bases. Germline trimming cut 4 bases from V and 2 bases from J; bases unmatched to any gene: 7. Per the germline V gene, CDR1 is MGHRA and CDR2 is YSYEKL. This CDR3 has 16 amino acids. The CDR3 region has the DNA TGCGCCAGCAGCCTTACTCCGGGACAGGGCAATCAGCCCCAGCATTTT. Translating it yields CASSLTPGQGNQPQHF.

The chain's CDR3 is CASSSTGGTQETQYF. Written as DNA, the CDR3 is TGTGCCAGCAGTTCGACAGGGGGCACGCAAGAGACCCAGTACTTC. The chain combines TRBV28 with TRBJ2-5; 10 bases align to TRBD1. In germline, CDR1 is MDHEN, CDR2 SYDVKM. This CDR3 contains 15 residues. V was clipped by 4 bases and J by 2 bases; unmatched bases: 4.

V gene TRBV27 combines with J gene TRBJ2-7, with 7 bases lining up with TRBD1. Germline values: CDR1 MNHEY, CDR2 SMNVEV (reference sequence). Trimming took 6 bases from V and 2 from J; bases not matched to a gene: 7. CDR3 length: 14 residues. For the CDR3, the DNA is TGTGCCAGCAGACCGGGACAGAGGCCCTACGAGCAGTACTTC. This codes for CASRPGQRPYEQYF.

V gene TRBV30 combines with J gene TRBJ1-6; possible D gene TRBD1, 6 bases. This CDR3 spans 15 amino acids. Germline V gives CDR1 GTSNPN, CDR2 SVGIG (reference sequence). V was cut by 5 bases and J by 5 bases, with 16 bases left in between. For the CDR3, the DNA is TGTGCCTGGCAAACAGGGAGGGGGAATAATTCACCCCTCCACTTT. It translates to CAWQTGRGNNSPLHF.